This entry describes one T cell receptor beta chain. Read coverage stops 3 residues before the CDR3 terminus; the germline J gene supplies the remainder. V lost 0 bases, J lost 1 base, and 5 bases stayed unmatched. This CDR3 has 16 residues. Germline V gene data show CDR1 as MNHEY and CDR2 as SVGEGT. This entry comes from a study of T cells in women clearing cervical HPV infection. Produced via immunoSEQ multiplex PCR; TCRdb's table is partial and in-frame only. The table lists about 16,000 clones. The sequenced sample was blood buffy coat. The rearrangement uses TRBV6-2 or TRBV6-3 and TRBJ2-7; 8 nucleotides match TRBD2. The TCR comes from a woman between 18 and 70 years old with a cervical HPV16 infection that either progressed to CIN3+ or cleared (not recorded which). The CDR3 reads CASSYSYERESYEQYF. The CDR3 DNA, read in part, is TGTGCCAGCAGTTACTCGTACGAGCGGGAGTCCTACGAG.